The T cell receptor beta chain described here comes from a study of response to subunit inactivated influenza vaccine. This clonotype came up a few times. From the RT-PCR reads, TCRdb called clonotypes with MiXCR, one entry per CDR3 protein. The data show hundreds of thousands of distinct CDR3 sequences, about 11% seen once. Trimming took 2 bases from V and 8 from J, leaving 21 bases between them. The length of the CDR3 is 15 residues. Germline loops: CDR1 DFQATT, CDR2 SNEGSKA (reference sequence). This sample was shared with a second study, whose subject was T cells expressing NK-cell markers. That paper states: Scientists made TCR beta cDNA using 5'RACE template switching with UMIs. One of the eight sequenced donors was seronegative, whereas the other seven were HCMV-seropositive.

The specimen was PBMCs from blood, collected on the day of vaccination. The receptor's source is a man aged 45-65 years who received an inactivated influenza vaccine. V gene TRBV20-1 combines with J gene TRBJ1-1, with unresolved D. CDR3 protein: CSARPVGASRAEAFF. For the CDR3, the DNA is TGCAGTGCTAGACCGGTCGGCGCTTCCCGGGCCGAAGCTTTCTTT.